This T cell receptor (beta chain) appears in the sequencing data of a study of blood T cell repertoires in COVID-19. Study-level information: Italy, Spain and the United States were the sources of the convalescent and acute COVID-19 samples.

Germline-derived CDR1 and CDR2 are KGHSH and LQKENI. Trimming stripped 5 bases from V and 4 bases from J, with 15 bases between. This CDR3 contains 15 residues. The count of this clone is one. The protocol was immunoSEQ multiplex PCR, while the TCRdb copy is restricted to in-frame clones and leaves out a portion. The profile shows 180,000 or so clones, approximately 80% of them singletons. The rearrangement uses TRBV18 and TRBJ1-3, with a possible D match to TRBD1 (5 bases). The receptor was derived from a woman in her sixties who had recovered from COVID-19. Sequencing was done on a sample of PBMCs or T cells enriched from blood (not recorded which). The DNA of the CDR3 is TGTGCCAGCTCAAGTTCCACAGGTCGGGGAAACACCATATATTTT. Translated: CASSSSTGRGNTIYF.